This T cell receptor beta chain was found in a study of T cell repertoires in cytomegalovirus infection. Study-wide results and caveats: HLA-C-restricted CMV clonotypes gave the most frequent clonotype in two of eight donors.

Notes on this clonotype: Its antigen is still unknown.

TCRdb processed the reads anew with MiXCR; each CDR3 protein has one entry. The table records around 130,000 distinct CDR3 sequences, approximately 9.2% of them present only once. The TCR was taken from a human donor in good health (CMV status not recorded). Some clones in this sample may be carry-over from other donors' samples. The sample was PBMCs.

In DNA form, the CDR3 reads TGTGCCAGCAGCCTCGGGACATTCTCGGGCGAGCAGTACTTC. Amino acids: CASSLGTFSGEQYF. The chain carries TRBV6-5 and TRBJ2-7, with D possibly TRBD1 on 6 matching bases. Trimming took 6 bases from V and 6 from J, leaving 18 bases between them. Germline lookup yields CDR1 MNHEY and CDR2 SVGAGI. The CDR3 sequence is 14 residues long.